A selection of T cell receptor beta chains follows, all from one sample in a study of blood T cell repertoires in COVID-19. Here immunoSEQ multiplex PCR was the method, and the copy in TCRdb shows in-frame clones only, minus some. The repertoire has some 220,000 clones, 80% to 90% of them found once; the top ten carry 3.5%. The sequencing sample was made of PBMCs or T cells enriched from blood (not recorded which). These receptor sequences come from a young woman in a cohort exposed to, infected with or recovered from COVID-19 (not recorded which). Both conserved end residues are trimmed from each CDR3. D genes are given only for firm matches.

j_call v_call d_call cdr3_aa
TRBJ2-7 TRBV5-1 - ASTLDFTGAEQY
TRBJ1-2 TRBV19 - ASLEGNYGYT
TRBJ1-2 TRBV29-1 TRBD1 SVGTEVFGRYT
TRBJ2-1 TRBV24-1 - ATSGGAHEQF
TRBJ2-7 TRBV5-4 - ASSLVGARSYEQY
TRBJ1-6 TRBV11-1 TRBD1 ASSLGQPGYNSPLH
TRBJ2-5 TRBV24-1 TRBD2 ATSDPTILTLAGDEETQY
TRBJ2-1 TRBV24-1 TRBD2 ATSDLSSGRVNEQF
TRBJ2-7 TRBV10-3 TRBD2 AISASGGTAYEQY
TRBJ2-5 TRBV3-1/TRBV3-2 - ASSQRGIWETQY
TRBJ2-6 TRBV28 - ASKSPGSGANVLT
TRBJ1-1 TRBV2 TRBD1 ASSKTQGGNTEAF
TRBJ1-6 TRBV29-1 TRBD1 SVGGQGGSPLH
TRBJ1-2 TRBV19 - ASSPAGIRGNGYT
TRBJ2-1 TRBV29-1 - SVRVTGSSYNEQF
TRBJ2-3 TRBV19 - ASSIQARGNTDTQY
TRBJ2-7 TRBV5-6 TRBD2 ASSSTGTSGIYEQY
TRBJ1-6 TRBV25-1 - ASSPGISGSPLH
TRBJ1-4 TRBV7-9 - ASSFRTGFNEKLF
TRBJ2-3 TRBV4-1 - ASSGGGRTGNTDTQY
TRBJ2-4 TRBV2 - ASSEGLAKNIQY
TRBJ1-4 TRBV28 - ASSSFVQGQGKLF
TRBJ2-1 TRBV5-1 - ASSLEAGSGEQF
TRBJ1-5 TRBV28 - ASLGGGTQPQH
TRBJ1-3 TRBV5-1 - ASSSDRGNTIY
TRBJ2-7 TRBV5-3 - ARSLPRQRLYEQY
TRBJ1-5 TRBV6-6 - ASRGWRVSNQPQH
TRBJ2-1 TRBV3-1/TRBV3-2 TRBD1 ASSSLQGDNEQF
TRBJ2-7 TRBV5-4 - ASSSPRRGEQY
TRBJ1-6 TRBV11-2 - ASSPGQLGWNSPLH
TRBJ2-7 TRBV5-4 TRBD2 ASSFTSGGAYEQY
TRBJ1-3 TRBV27 - ASSGYPTSGNTIY
TRBJ1-4 TRBV11-2 - ASSRLGGSGEKLF
TRBJ2-7 TRBV6-5 - ASSYSFGGRNEQY
TRBJ2-1 TRBV27 TRBD1 ASSKGQGVDEQF
TRBJ2-7 TRBV6-1 - ASSGRSGGSSYEQY
TRBJ1-1 TRBV7-2 - ASSADIVF
TRBJ1-6 TRBV5-1 - ASSLGGLSRNSPLH
TRBJ2-7 TRBV28 - ASSPAYEQY
TRBJ1-3 TRBV30 - AWSADSYSGNTIY
TRBJ2-3 TRBV12-3/TRBV12-4 - ASSFITDTQY
TRBJ2-3 TRBV24-1 TRBD2 ATSEPKLAGGGDTQY
TRBJ2-1 TRBV19 TRBD1 ASSADRGGNEQF
TRBJ1-5 TRBV2 TRBD1 ASSRDRSNQPQH
TRBJ1-2 TRBV3-1/TRBV3-2 TRBD1 ASSQGAQGARYGYT
TRBJ1-5 TRBV19 - ASSISAEGNQPQH
TRBJ2-1 TRBV2 TRBD2 ASSLLAGEQF
TRBJ2-1 TRBV6-5 TRBD2 ASFLGGSSYNEQF
TRBJ2-1 TRBV19 TRBD2 ASSKGLAGGSYNEQF
TRBJ1-5 TRBV3-1/TRBV3-2 - ASSQMAGNQPQH
TRBJ1-2 TRBV21-1 - ASSKGTEAGGYT
TRBJ1-1 TRBV29-1 - SVGANLNTEAF
TRBJ2-1 TRBV19 TRBD2 ASGTIWAGEDYNEQF
TRBJ1-1 TRBV19 - ASSIGARRTAEAF
TRBJ1-1 TRBV28 - ASSLTGDQAEAF
TRBJ2-1 TRBV11-3 TRBD2 ASSLDSGSSYNEQF
TRBJ1-5 TRBV7-9 - ASSFNSPNQPQH